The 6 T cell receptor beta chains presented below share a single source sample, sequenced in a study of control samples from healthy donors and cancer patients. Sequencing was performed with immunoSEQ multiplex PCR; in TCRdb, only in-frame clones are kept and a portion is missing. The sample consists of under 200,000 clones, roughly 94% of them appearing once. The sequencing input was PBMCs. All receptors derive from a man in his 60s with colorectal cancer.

This chain's CDR3 is CASSLEGQGSYEQYF. The CDR3 DNA reads TGTGCCAGCAGCTTAGAGGGACAGGGGTCCTACGAGCAGTACTTC. This chain uses TRBV11-2 with TRBJ2-7; 10 bases match TRBD1. Trimming at V came to 0 bases and at J to 1 base, leaving 0 bases not matched to a gene. In germline, CDR1 is SGHAT, CDR2 FQNNGV. There are 15 residues in the CDR3. Based on the CDR3 plus reference TRBV11-2 and TRBJ2-7, the full variable domain is EAGVAQSPRYKIIEKRQSVAFWCNPISGHATLYWYQQILGQGPKLLIQFQNNGVVDDSQLPKDRFSAERLKGVDSTLKIQPAKLEDSAVYLCASSLEGQGSYEQYFGPGTRLTVT.

The CDR3 region has the DNA TGTGCCAGCCGATTTGAAGAAGGAGCCAATAATTCACCCCTCCACTTT. This gives the protein CASRFEEGANNSPLHF. V gene TRBV4-2 combines with J gene TRBJ1-6, with D unresolved. V was pared by 8 bases and J by 5 bases, with 19 bases between. CDR3 length equals 16 residues. The germline V gene encodes CDR1 LGHNA and CDR2 YNFKEQ.

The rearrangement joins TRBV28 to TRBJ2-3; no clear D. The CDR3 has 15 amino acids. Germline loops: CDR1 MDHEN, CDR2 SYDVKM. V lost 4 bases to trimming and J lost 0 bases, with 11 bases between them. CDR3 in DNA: TGTGCCAGCAGTTCTTCACCCGTAAGCACAGATACGCAGTATTTT. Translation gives CASSSSPVSTDTQYF.

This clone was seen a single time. The CDR3 loop reads CASSLASRNYGYTF. The CDR3 bases are TGTGCCAGCAGCTTAGCCAGCAGGAACTATGGCTACACCTTC. This chain links TRBV7-8 with TRBJ1-2; unclear D gene. V shed 0 bases and J shed 2 bases, with 7 bases lying between them. The germline CDR1 and CDR2 sequences are SGHVS and FQNEAQ. This CDR3 comprises 14 residues.

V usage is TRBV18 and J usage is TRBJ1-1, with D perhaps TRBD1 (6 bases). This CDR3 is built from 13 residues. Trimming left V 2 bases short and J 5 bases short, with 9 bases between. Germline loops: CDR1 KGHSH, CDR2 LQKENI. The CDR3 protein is CASSPLGGTEAFF. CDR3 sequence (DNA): TGTGCCAGCTCACCATTAGGGGGAACTGAAGCTTTCTTT.

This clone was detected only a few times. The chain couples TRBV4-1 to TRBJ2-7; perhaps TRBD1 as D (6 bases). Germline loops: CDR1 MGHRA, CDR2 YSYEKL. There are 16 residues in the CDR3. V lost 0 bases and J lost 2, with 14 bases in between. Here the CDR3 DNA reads TGCGCCAGCAGCCAAGAGCCCGGGACATCCCCCTACGAGCAGTACTTC. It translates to CASSQEPGTSPYEQYF.